The entry that follows covers one TCR beta chain sequence. What this receptor recognizes is not known. No qualities accompany the bases; no much larger clone lies one base away. V and J are truncated by 4 bases and 2 bases respectively, leaving an intervening sequence of 14 bases. Including cysteine and phenylalanine, the CDR3 has 15 amino acids. Only the CDR3 region is kept as DNA, spanning 45 bases read in frame from base 1. Taken from the germline V gene, the CDR1 and CDR2 loops are SGHRS and YFSETQ. The source of the sample is a study of blood T cell repertoires in COVID-19 (dated by TCRdb to 2018 to 2021). Study-wide context: The collaborator samples originated in the United States, Italy and Spain and spanned the acute and convalescent phases of COVID-19. The material from the prospective study consisted of cDNA or gDNA derived from T cells, B-cell-depleted T cells, or PBMCs. Subjects who had been exposed to COVID-19, were actively infected with it, or had recovered from it provided the deeply sampled blood TCRbeta repertoires that made up the dataset. The repertoires were made available in a free public database intended to serve as a resource for research on the immune response to SARS-CoV-2. The samples were drawn from the first 160 participants of the ongoing ImmuneRACE study and from 950 to 1,500 subjects provided by 6 global collaborators. A de-identified subject ID, COVID-19 status, age in years and sex were almost always included in the sample metadata. Where HLA class I and class II types were available, the types were taken from metadata supplied by the sample provider, not from assay-based typing. Study-level results and caveats: The quantity of clinical and demographic metadata differed by source and by participant and was supplied without curation.

The collaborating institutions used their own protocols to collect whole blood in K2EDTA tubes. Collaborator samples were shipped for TCRbeta analysis as frozen whole blood, isolated PBMCs, or DNA extracted from either sample type. TCRbeta CDR3 regions were amplified from genomic DNA by means of the immunoSEQ Assay, a bias-controlled multiplex PCR. As for how the authors treated the data: The number of nucleated cells in each sample was estimated by amplification of reference gene primers within the assay. Sequence reads were collapsed and filtered to measure the absolute abundance of every unique TCRbeta CDR3 rearrangement. For each sample, productive Simpson clonality was calculated as the square root of Simpson's diversity index across productive rearrangements. TCRdb mirrors the immuneACCESS table, restricted to in-frame sequences. Some clones are absent from its copies; in checked studies, under half trace to an unresolved V gene, and the reason for the others is unknown. V and J calls and clone size follow that table, whereas D and trimming were derived from the DNA. The sample includes tens of thousands of clones, with roughly 90% observed a single time. The ten largest clones capture less than 2.5% of the sample.

The sample taken for sequencing was peripheral blood. The clonotype originates from a human donor with active COVID-19. The donor label of this sample is uncertain. The rearrangement joined TRBV5-1 to TRBJ2-3; a weak D assignment points to TRBD2 (5 bases agree). DNA sequence: TGCGCCAGCAGCGACGGAGGCAGCCCCACAGATACGCAGTATTTT. Its translation is CASSDGGSPTDTQYF.